This TCR beta chain was recovered during a study of siplizumab effects on memory and regulatory T cells. Study results and caveats: Naive T cells appeared more diverse than memory cells and seemed to be major alloresponse contributors.

Assaying covered 100,000 or so TCR templates per sample. Using immunoSEQ multiplex PCR, the repertoire was profiled, and TCRdb retains in-frame clones only, with some absent. The repertoire holds just under 85,000 clones, with roughly 89% as singletons. Trimming shortened V by 3 bases and J by 2 bases, and 12 bases separated the two germline ends. CDR3 length: 15 amino acids. Germline assignment: CDR1 SGHNT and CDR2 YYREEE (reference sequence). This clone has a handful of counts. Antigen unknown. The sample comprised Tregs sorted from blood. This sequence originates from a human donor in good health. This chain connects TRBV5-4 to TRBJ2-1; D may be TRBD2 (7 bases). CDR3 amino acids: CASSSLGGAYNEQFF. Here the CDR3 DNA reads TGTGCCAGCAGCTCCTTAGGGGGGGCCTACAATGAGCAGTTCTTC.